These 7 T cell receptor beta chains came from one sample sequenced in a study of cytomegalovirus exposure and HLA in healthy donors. The data were produced by immunoSEQ multiplex PCR, yet TCRdb's version contains in-frame clones alone and is incomplete. The repertoire holds 200,000 to 250,000 clones, with under 95% as singletons. The specimen sequenced was PBMCs. Receptors were obtained from a woman in her late teens or twenties in good health and CMV-seronegative.

The chain links TRBV19 to TRBJ2-1; weak D call: TRBD1 (8 bases). Trimming took off 6 bases at V and 6 bases at J, with 15 bases between the two ends. The CDR3 covers 14 residues. Germline V CDR1 and CDR2: LNHDA, SQIVND (reference sequence). The CDR3 sequence is CASSPSGTGNEQFF. The CDR3 region has the DNA TGTGCCAGTAGCCCAAGCGGGACAGGCAATGAGCAGTTCTTC.

This chain connects TRBV19 to TRBJ2-1; 8 bases match TRBD2. Losses at the gene ends were 5 bases for V and 3 bases for J; bases not matched to a gene: 9. Germline V CDR1 and CDR2: LNHDA, SQIVND (reference sequence). This CDR3 spans 16 amino acids. DNA of the CDR3: TGTGCCAGTAGTTCCTCCAGCGGGAGACTCTACAATGAGCAGTTCTTC. This encodes CASSSSSGRLYNEQFF.

This clone was seen once. The rearrangement joins TRBV5-8 to TRBJ1-4; unclear D gene. Trimming stripped 2 bases from V and 8 bases from J, with 16 bases between. This CDR3 contains 15 residues. Germline CDR1 SGHTS, CDR2 YDEGEE. This chain's CDR3 is CASSFMDHAGEKLFF. CDR3 coding DNA: TGTGCCAGCAGCTTTATGGACCACGCGGGAGAAAAACTGTTTTTT.

In DNA, the CDR3 is TGTGCCAGCAGCTTTAACAGGGACGGCTACACCTTC. Its protein is CASSFNRDGYTF. The V gene is TRBV7-9, the J gene TRBJ1-2; D possibly corresponds to TRBD1 (6 bases). Germline V CDR1 and CDR2: SEHNR, FQNEAQ (reference sequence). The CDR3 is 12 amino acids. Trimming pared 3 bases from V and 8 bases from J, leaving 10 bases between.

The chain combines TRBV18 with TRBJ1-1; 8 bases align to TRBD1. The ends lost 6 bases at V and 5 bases at J; junction bases unmatched: 8. The CDR3 is 14 residues long. The V gene's germline CDR1 is KGHSH and CDR2 LQKENI. CDR3 in DNA: TGTGCCAGCTCGCCTGACAGGGGTTGGACTGAAGCTTTCTTT. Its protein is CASSPDRGWTEAFF.

The chain employs TRBV5-1 and TRBJ1-1; 7 bases are a match to TRBD1. Germline assignment: CDR1 SGHRS and CDR2 YFSETQ. The CDR3 spans 13 residues. The junction had 8 bases not matched to a gene; V was cut back by 5 bases and J by 7 bases. The chain's CDR3 is CASSARTGGEAFF. The CDR3 DNA reads as TGCGCCAGCAGTGCGAGGACAGGAGGTGAAGCTTTCTTT. The complete variable domain, with remaining parts taken from reference TRBV5-1 and TRBJ1-1, reads KAGVTQTPRYLIKTRGQQVTLSCSPISGHRSVSWYQQTPGQGLQFLFEYFSETQRNKGNFPGRFSGRQFSNSRSEMNVSTLELGDSALYLCASSARTGGEAFFGQGTRLTVV.

The chain recombines TRBV15 with TRBJ2-1; D is perhaps TRBD2 (5 bases). This CDR3 spans 18 amino acids. Trimming removed 1 base at V and 0 bases at J, with 16 bases between. The germline gives CDR1 LNHNV, CDR2 YYDKDF (reference sequence). The CDR3 is CATSRGLNGPSSYNEQFF. In DNA form, the CDR3 reads TGTGCCACCAGCAGAGGACTAAATGGCCCGAGCTCCTACAATGAGCAGTTCTTC.